The rows below give T cell receptor beta chains drawn from one sample of a study of T-cell memory formation after mild COVID-19. MiXCR was run by TCRdb on the 5' RACE reads, yielding one entry per CDR3 protein. The sample includes approximately 480,000 distinct CDR3 sequences, 15% to 20% of them seen just once. The specimen was PBMCs or a T cell subset sorted from them (not recorded which). The receptors shown here come from an adult woman who had mild COVID-19 (a few samples of this study predate the infection). Cell type and time point are not known. Both conserved end residues are part of each CDR3. The order of the fields is D gene, J gene, V gene, clone size, CDR3 DNA, CDR3 protein. D genes are given only for firm matches. Only some rows state a clone size, as once, few, many or a class for expanded clones.

d_call: TRBD1
j_call: TRBJ1-4
v_call: TRBV2
clone_size: .
cdr3_nt: TGTGCCAGCAGTGGACTCCTACAGGGGCTGGGTGAAAAACTGTTTTTT
cdr3_aa: CASSGLLQGLGEKLFF

d_call: .
j_call: TRBJ1-1
v_call: TRBV9
clone_size: .
cdr3_nt: TGTGCCAGCGCCCTCGGGATGGGGGCTTTCTTT
cdr3_aa: CASALGMGAFF

d_call: .
j_call: TRBJ2-2
v_call: TRBV27
clone_size: .
cdr3_nt: TGTGCCAGCCAAACTTTCACCGGGGAGCTGTTTTTT
cdr3_aa: CASQTFTGELFF

d_call: TRBD1
j_call: TRBJ1-2
v_call: TRBV10-3
clone_size: once
cdr3_nt: TGTGCCATCAGTGAACAGACAGGGCCTCCTAACTATGGCTACACCTTC
cdr3_aa: CAISEQTGPPNYGYTF

d_call: TRBD1
j_call: TRBJ2-3
v_call: TRBV7-9
clone_size: .
cdr3_nt: TGTGCCAGCAGCCACCACGGGACAGGGGGTGGAGATACGCAGTATTTT
cdr3_aa: CASSHHGTGGGDTQYF

d_call: .
j_call: TRBJ1-2
v_call: TRBV20-1
clone_size: .
cdr3_nt: TGCAGTGCTAGAACCAGGGATGGTGGCTACACCTTC
cdr3_aa: CSARTRDGGYTF

d_call: TRBD1
j_call: TRBJ2-2
v_call: TRBV7-9
clone_size: .
cdr3_nt: TGTGCCAGCAGTTACCCCGTCGGACAGGGGACCGGGGAGCTGTTTTTT
cdr3_aa: CASSYPVGQGTGELFF

d_call: .
j_call: TRBJ2-7
v_call: TRBV7-9
clone_size: .
cdr3_nt: TGTGCCAGCAGCCTGGCCTTGCCCGAGCAGTACTTC
cdr3_aa: CASSLALPEQYF

d_call: .
j_call: TRBJ2-3
v_call: TRBV9
clone_size: .
cdr3_nt: TGTGCCAGCAGCGTAAACGCACTCCCTAGCACAGATACGCAGTATTTT
cdr3_aa: CASSVNALPSTDTQYF

d_call: .
j_call: TRBJ1-4
v_call: TRBV9
clone_size: few
cdr3_nt: TGTGCCAGCAGTTCAGGTGCTAATGAAAAACTGTTTTTT
cdr3_aa: CASSSGANEKLFF

d_call: .
j_call: TRBJ2-1
v_call: TRBV20-1
clone_size: once
cdr3_nt: TGCAGTGCTAGAGGTTGGGGTCACGGGCAGTTCTTC
cdr3_aa: CSARGWGHGQFF

d_call: .
j_call: TRBJ2-1
v_call: TRBV6-6
clone_size: few
cdr3_nt: TGTGCCAGCAGTTACCCAGAATTCCAGGGGTACGGACTAATAAGCTCCTACAATGAGCAGTTCTTC
cdr3_aa: CASSYPEFQGYGLISSYNEQFF

d_call: .
j_call: TRBJ2-7
v_call: TRBV6-6
clone_size: .
cdr3_nt: TGTGCCAGCAGTTACTTCAGCCGGCCGGGGGAGCAGTACTTC
cdr3_aa: CASSYFSRPGEQYF

d_call: .
j_call: TRBJ2-1
v_call: TRBV9
clone_size: few
cdr3_nt: TGTGCCAGCAGCGACGACCCCTACCGGGATTACAATGAGCAGTTCTTC
cdr3_aa: CASSDDPYRDYNEQFF

d_call: .
j_call: TRBJ2-2
v_call: TRBV11-2
clone_size: few
cdr3_nt: TGTGCCAGCAGCTTCAGACGGGACACAAGACAGACCGGGGAGCTGTTTTTT
cdr3_aa: CASSFRRDTRQTGELFF

d_call: .
j_call: TRBJ1-2
v_call: TRBV19
clone_size: .
cdr3_nt: TGTGCCAGTAGTATGGGAGTAAACTATGGCTACACCTTC
cdr3_aa: CASSMGVNYGYTF

d_call: TRBD1
j_call: TRBJ2-5
v_call: TRBV9
clone_size: .
cdr3_nt: TGTGCCAGCAGCGCCGGGGACAGCCAAGAGACCCAGTACTTC
cdr3_aa: CASSAGDSQETQYF

d_call: TRBD1
j_call: TRBJ2-1
v_call: TRBV7-2
clone_size: many
cdr3_nt: TGTGCCAGCAGCCGGACAGGGGGCAATGAGCAGTTCTTC
cdr3_aa: CASSRTGGNEQFF

d_call: TRBD2
j_call: TRBJ2-1
v_call: TRBV5-1
clone_size: few
cdr3_nt: TGCGCCAGCAGCTTGGCTGGGCGGGGGGGCTACAATGAGCAGTTCTTC
cdr3_aa: CASSLAGRGGYNEQFF

d_call: .
j_call: TRBJ2-7
v_call: TRBV21-1
clone_size: .
cdr3_nt: TGTGCCAGCGGGAGGGGGCACGAGCAGTACTTC
cdr3_aa: CASGRGHEQYF

d_call: TRBD2
j_call: TRBJ2-5
v_call: TRBV7-3
clone_size: many
cdr3_nt: TGTGCCAGCAGCCCCTACGGGGGGGAGACCCAGTACTTC
cdr3_aa: CASSPYGGETQYF

d_call: TRBD1
j_call: TRBJ1-2
v_call: TRBV7-2
clone_size: .
cdr3_nt: TGTGCCAGCAGCTCCCTGGACAGGGAGGATGGCTACACCTTC
cdr3_aa: CASSSLDREDGYTF

d_call: .
j_call: TRBJ2-5
v_call: TRBV7-9
clone_size: few
cdr3_nt: TGTGCCAGCAGCTTCTCTCTTCAAGAGACCCAGTACTTC
cdr3_aa: CASSFSLQETQYF

d_call: .
j_call: TRBJ2-5
v_call: TRBV5-6
clone_size: .
cdr3_nt: TGTGCCAGCAGCTCTCCCCACCAAGAGACCCAGTACTTC
cdr3_aa: CASSSPHQETQYF

d_call: .
j_call: TRBJ2-3
v_call: TRBV9
clone_size: few
cdr3_nt: TGTGCCAGCAGCGTAGGGGCAGGGGCGACCACAGATACGCAGTATTTT
cdr3_aa: CASSVGAGATTDTQYF

d_call: .
j_call: TRBJ2-1
v_call: TRBV5-5
clone_size: few
cdr3_nt: TGTGCCAGCAGCCCCAGGGGCCTCGGGTACAATGAGCAGTTCTTC
cdr3_aa: CASSPRGLGYNEQFF

d_call: .
j_call: TRBJ2-7
v_call: TRBV30
clone_size: .
cdr3_nt: TGTGCCTGGAGGGACAGCTGGGCCTACGAGCAGTACTTC
cdr3_aa: CAWRDSWAYEQYF

d_call: TRBD1
j_call: TRBJ1-1
v_call: TRBV12-3/TRBV12-4
clone_size: few
cdr3_nt: TGTGCCAGCAGTGACAGGGGAATGAACACTGAAGCTTTCTTT
cdr3_aa: CASSDRGMNTEAFF

d_call: TRBD1
j_call: TRBJ1-2
v_call: TRBV5-5
clone_size: .
cdr3_nt: TGTGCCAGCAGCTTTCAGGGACAGGGCCCAGCTAACTATGGCTACACCTTC
cdr3_aa: CASSFQGQGPANYGYTF

d_call: .
j_call: TRBJ1-5
v_call: TRBV5-6
clone_size: few
cdr3_nt: TGTGCCAGCAGCTTAGGTTTGAGCCAGCCCCAGCATTTT
cdr3_aa: CASSLGLSQPQHF

d_call: .
j_call: TRBJ2-1
v_call: TRBV5-1
clone_size: few
cdr3_nt: TGCGCCAGCAGCTCCGGGGCCTGGGATGAGCAGTTCTTC
cdr3_aa: CASSSGAWDEQFF

d_call: .
j_call: TRBJ2-2
v_call: TRBV29-1
clone_size: few
cdr3_nt: TGCAGCGTTGGGCAACGTCAGGACCGGGGGTCGAACACCGGGGAGCTGTTTTTT
cdr3_aa: CSVGQRQDRGSNTGELFF

d_call: .
j_call: TRBJ1-6
v_call: TRBV9
clone_size: few
cdr3_nt: TGTGCCAGCAGCGTAGAGCCCTCTTCACCCCTCCACTTT
cdr3_aa: CASSVEPSSPLHF

d_call: TRBD2
j_call: TRBJ2-3
v_call: TRBV24-1
clone_size: few
cdr3_nt: TGTGCCACCAGTGATCCACTAGCGGGACGAATGGATACGCAGTATTTT
cdr3_aa: CATSDPLAGRMDTQYF

d_call: .
j_call: TRBJ2-3
v_call: TRBV5-1
clone_size: .
cdr3_nt: TGCGCCAGCAGCTTGAATTCGGAGGGTTTAGATACGCAGTATTTT
cdr3_aa: CASSLNSEGLDTQYF

d_call: .
j_call: TRBJ2-1
v_call: TRBV7-8
clone_size: .
cdr3_nt: TGTGCCAGCAGCTTTGAGGCGGATGAGCAGTTCTTC
cdr3_aa: CASSFEADEQFF

d_call: .
j_call: TRBJ2-1
v_call: TRBV24-1
clone_size: few
cdr3_nt: TGTGCCACCAGTGCCCATCGGGCAGATCTGAACAATGAGCAGTTCTTC
cdr3_aa: CATSAHRADLNNEQFF

d_call: .
j_call: TRBJ2-5
v_call: TRBV11-2
clone_size: few
cdr3_nt: TGTGCCAGCAGCTTTTACAGTAAAGAGACCCAGTACTTC
cdr3_aa: CASSFYSKETQYF

d_call: TRBD1
j_call: TRBJ1-1
v_call: TRBV7-6
clone_size: .
cdr3_nt: TGTGCCAGCAGCTCGAACAGGGGTGAAGCTTTCTTT
cdr3_aa: CASSSNRGEAFF

d_call: TRBD2
j_call: TRBJ2-5
v_call: TRBV11-2
clone_size: few
cdr3_nt: TGTGCCAGCAGTCCCCAGGTACGGACTAGCAAGACCCAGTACTTC
cdr3_aa: CASSPQVRTSKTQYF

d_call: .
j_call: TRBJ2-2
v_call: TRBV14
clone_size: .
cdr3_nt: TGTGCCAGCAGCCAAGTCCGGGACACCGGGGAGCTGTTTTTT
cdr3_aa: CASSQVRDTGELFF

d_call: .
j_call: TRBJ1-2
v_call: TRBV12-3/TRBV12-4
clone_size: .
cdr3_nt: TGTGCCAGCAGTTTACCCTCCCTCTATGGCTACACCTTC
cdr3_aa: CASSLPSLYGYTF

d_call: .
j_call: TRBJ1-6
v_call: TRBV7-2
clone_size: few
cdr3_nt: TGTGCCAGCAGCCCCCCCTGGGGGGGCTACGATTCACCCCTCCACTTT
cdr3_aa: CASSPPWGGYDSPLHF

d_call: TRBD1
j_call: TRBJ1-2
v_call: TRBV20-1
clone_size: .
cdr3_nt: TGCAGTGCTAGACAACGACAGGGCGACTATGGCTACACCTTC
cdr3_aa: CSARQRQGDYGYTF

d_call: TRBD2
j_call: TRBJ2-1
v_call: TRBV29-1
clone_size: few
cdr3_nt: TGCAGCGTTGCTCGGGAGGGCAATGAGCAGTTCTTC
cdr3_aa: CSVAREGNEQFF

d_call: .
j_call: TRBJ2-4
v_call: TRBV29-1
clone_size: few
cdr3_nt: TGCAGCGGCGTCGGTAGGGACATTCAGTACTTC
cdr3_aa: CSGVGRDIQYF

d_call: .
j_call: TRBJ2-1
v_call: TRBV10-3
clone_size: few
cdr3_nt: TGTGCCATCAGATCAGACAGAGAGGGGTCCCTCAATGAGCAGTTCTTC
cdr3_aa: CAIRSDREGSLNEQFF

d_call: .
j_call: TRBJ1-2
v_call: TRBV21-1
clone_size: few
cdr3_nt: TGTGCCAGCAGCAAAGACACGGGGGACTATGGCTACACCTTC
cdr3_aa: CASSKDTGDYGYTF

d_call: .
j_call: TRBJ2-1
v_call: TRBV18
clone_size: few
cdr3_nt: TGTGCCAGCTCACCAGTGACAGCTAGAACTGAGCAGTTCTTC
cdr3_aa: CASSPVTARTEQFF

d_call: TRBD2
j_call: TRBJ2-3
v_call: TRBV9
clone_size: .
cdr3_nt: TGTGCCAGCAGCGTATTCCCCGGGACTAGCGGGGAGGGTGATACGCAGTATTTT
cdr3_aa: CASSVFPGTSGEGDTQYF

d_call: .
j_call: TRBJ2-3
v_call: TRBV20-1
clone_size: few
cdr3_nt: TGCAGTGCTCCAAAGTCGGCAGATACGCAGTATTTT
cdr3_aa: CSAPKSADTQYF

d_call: TRBD1
j_call: TRBJ1-1
v_call: TRBV29-1
clone_size: few
cdr3_nt: TGCAGCGTCCTGCACCTCAACAGGGGTCCTTCTTTCTTT
cdr3_aa: CSVLHLNRGPSFF

d_call: .
j_call: TRBJ1-1
v_call: TRBV30
clone_size: .
cdr3_nt: TGTGCCTGGAGTGTTTTACAGCTTTTCCAAGGGGACACTGAAGCTTTCTTT
cdr3_aa: CAWSVLQLFQGDTEAFF

d_call: TRBD1
j_call: TRBJ2-7
v_call: TRBV30
clone_size: .
cdr3_nt: TGTGCCTCAGGTCGGGACAGGGGGAACGAGCAGTACTTC
cdr3_aa: CASGRDRGNEQYF

d_call: .
j_call: TRBJ2-3
v_call: TRBV6-1
clone_size: .
cdr3_nt: TGTGCCAGCAGCGAGTGGGCGCAGTATTTT
cdr3_aa: CASSEWAQYF

d_call: TRBD1
j_call: TRBJ1-5
v_call: TRBV3-1
clone_size: .
cdr3_nt: TGTGCCAGCAGCCCCGGAGGGCAGGGGGGACAGCCCCAGCATTTT
cdr3_aa: CASSPGGQGGQPQHF

d_call: .
j_call: TRBJ2-1
v_call: TRBV7-8
clone_size: .
cdr3_nt: TGTGCCAGCAGCTTAGCACGTCTCGGTCGGGGCAATGAGCAGTTCTTC
cdr3_aa: CASSLARLGRGNEQFF

d_call: .
j_call: TRBJ2-7
v_call: TRBV12-3/TRBV12-4
clone_size: few
cdr3_nt: TGTGCCAGCAGTTTAATGATTAACGAGCAGTACTTC
cdr3_aa: CASSLMINEQYF

d_call: .
j_call: TRBJ2-2
v_call: TRBV6-4
clone_size: few
cdr3_nt: TGTGCCAGCAGTGGGACTCCTGGGACCGGGGAGCTGTTTTTT
cdr3_aa: CASSGTPGTGELFF